The rows below give T cell receptor beta chains drawn from one sample of a study of beta chain features in type 1 diabetes. TCRdb's table, derived via immunoSEQ multiplex PCR, lists solely in-frame clones and lacks some. This sample has hundreds of thousands of clones, with about an eighth found just once. The source material was naive CD4+ T cells from blood. The receptors shown here come from a man between 18 and 35 years old with type 1 diabetes. Both conserved end residues are part of each CDR3. Each record gives: V gene, J gene, clone size, D gene, CDR3 protein, CDR3 DNA. A D gene is named only where the DNA matches it firmly. Part of the rows lack a size; the others show once, few, many or a class for expanded clones.

TRBV6-5,TRBJ2-7,.,.,CASSYDRFSYEQYF,TGTGCCAGCAGTTACGACCGCTTCTCCTACGAGCAGTACTTC
TRBV5-1,TRBJ2-7,.,.,CASSLGPWSSYEQYF,TGCGCCAGCAGCTTGGGCCCATGGAGCTCCTACGAGCAGTACTTC
TRBV20-1,TRBJ1-2,few,TRBD1,CSATGGNGYTF,TGCAGTGCTACAGGGGGAAATGGCTACACCTTC
TRBV5-6,TRBJ2-5,.,TRBD1,CASTLLNRGLGAQYF,TGTGCCAGCACCCTCCTCAACAGGGGCCTCGGGGCCCAGTACTTC
TRBV6-5,TRBJ1-1,.,.,CASSYSGLVVAFF,TGTGCCAGCAGTTACTCAGGCCTCGTGGTAGCTTTCTTT
TRBV6-5,TRBJ2-5,.,.,CASSYPGTARGETQYF,TGTGCCAGCAGTTACCCCGGGACGGCGAGGGGAGAGACCCAGTACTTC
TRBV29-1,TRBJ1-2,.,.,CSVVLFGKDGYTF,TGCAGCGTTGTGCTGTTCGGGAAGGATGGCTACACCTTC
TRBV6-6,TRBJ2-2,.,.,CASSHQGTGELFF,TGTGCCAGCAGTCATCAGGGCACCGGGGAGCTGTTTTTT
TRBV30,TRBJ1-5,.,.,CAWSQDTDQPQHF,TGTGCCTGGAGCCAGGACACAGATCAGCCCCAGCATTTT
TRBV4-1,TRBJ1-4,few,.,CASSIFLPEKLFF,TGCGCCAGCAGCATCTTCCTCCCGGAAAAACTGTTTTTT
TRBV6-6,TRBJ1-3,few,.,CASTSEGTIYF,TGTGCCAGCACCTCCGAGGGCACCATATATTTT
TRBV9,TRBJ1-1,few,.,CASSLGTANTEAFF,TGTGCCAGCAGCCTCGGGACGGCGAACACTGAAGCTTTCTTT
TRBV6-5,TRBJ2-7,.,.,CASGGIGEQYF,TGTGCCAGTGGGGGGATCGGGGAGCAGTACTTC
TRBV2,TRBJ2-7,few,TRBD1,CASSLDRGHYEQYF,TGTGCCAGCAGTCTAGACAGGGGGCACTACGAGCAGTACTTC
TRBV6-5,TRBJ2-5,.,TRBD2,CASTGTSVGTQYF,TGTGCCTCTACCGGGACTAGCGTCGGGACCCAGTACTTC
TRBV28,TRBJ1-4,.,.,CASGWEEKLFF,TGTGCCAGCGGATGGGAAGAAAAACTGTTTTTT
TRBV28,TRBJ1-2,few,TRBD1,CVSSTGDYGYTF,TGTGTCAGCAGTACAGGGGACTATGGCTACACCTTC
TRBV9,TRBJ2-2,.,.,CASRSGTANTGELFF,TGTGCCAGCAGATCCGGGACGGCGAACACCGGGGAGCTGTTTTTT
TRBV30,TRBJ1-2,.,.,CAWSAVGSIGYTF,TGTGCCTGGAGTGCTGTGGGCTCCATTGGCTACACCTTC
TRBV7-6,TRBJ2-7,few,.,CASSLRSTDPWKQYF,TGTGCCAGCAGCTTAAGGTCGACGGACCCCTGGAAGCAGTACTTC
TRBV12-5,TRBJ2-7,few,TRBD1,CASGLEIDRVLYEQYF,TGTGCTAGTGGTTTAGAAATTGACAGGGTTTTGTACGAGCAGTACTTC
TRBV7-9,TRBJ2-7,.,.,CASSFLRDSQYPYEQYF,TGTGCCAGCAGCTTCCTACGAGACAGCCAGTACCCCTACGAGCAGTACTTC
TRBV29-1,TRBJ2-1,few,TRBD1,CSVLGQGPYNEQFF,TGCAGCGTTCTGGGACAGGGCCCTTACAATGAGCAGTTCTTC
TRBV6-6,TRBJ1-2,few,TRBD1,CASSLTGGDSGYTF,TGTGCCAGCAGCCTCACAGGGGGTGACAGCGGCTACACCTTC
TRBV2,TRBJ2-3,.,TRBD1,CASTSRQGVKGTDTQYF,TGTGCCAGCACCTCTCGACAGGGGGTCAAGGGCACAGATACGCAGTATTTT
TRBV6-5,TRBJ2-3,.,TRBD2,CASPLAEATDTQYF,TGTGCCAGTCCACTAGCGGAGGCCACAGATACGCAGTATTTT
TRBV30,TRBJ1-2,.,.,CAGRGKGGYTF,TGTGCCGGGAGGGGGAAGGGTGGCTACACCTTC
TRBV7-8,TRBJ1-1,.,.,CASSLSVGRSEAFF,TGTGCCAGCAGCTTATCCGTTGGGCGGTCTGAAGCTTTCTTT
TRBV5-1,TRBJ1-2,.,TRBD1,CASSLGTGSYYGYTF,TGCGCCAGCAGCTTGGGGACAGGGAGTTATTATGGCTACACCTTC
TRBV6-6,TRBJ2-7,few,TRBD1,CASPEGTGGYEQYF,TGTGCCAGCCCCGAAGGGACAGGGGGTTACGAGCAGTACTTC
TRBV2,TRBJ1-5,few,TRBD1,CASREQGASNQPQHF,TGTGCCAGCAGGGAACAGGGGGCGAGCAATCAGCCCCAGCATTTT
TRBV2,TRBJ1-2,few,.,CASKPDSYGYTF,TGTGCCAGCAAACCTGATTCATATGGCTACACCTTC
TRBV7-9,TRBJ2-3,few,.,CASSSIRGDTQYF,TGTGCCAGCAGCTCGATAAGGGGAGATACGCAGTATTTT
TRBV28,TRBJ2-7,.,TRBD1,CATVGQTYYEQYF,TGTGCCACCGTGGGACAGACCTACTACGAGCAGTACTTC
TRBV9,TRBJ2-2,.,.,CASSVAHRTNTGELFF,TGTGCCAGCAGCGTAGCTCACAGAACTAACACCGGGGAGCTGTTTTTT
TRBV7-2,TRBJ2-5,.,.,CASSWRRQETQYF,TGTGCCAGCAGCTGGCGGAGACAAGAGACCCAGTACTTC
TRBV7-8,TRBJ2-1,once,.,CASSLLGQEQFF,TGTGCCAGCAGCTTGCTAGGCCAAGAGCAGTTCTTC
TRBV5-4,TRBJ2-3,.,.,CASSLEDSGDTQYF,TGTGCCAGCAGCTTGGAAGATTCGGGAGATACGCAGTATTTT
TRBV5-1,TRBJ2-1,few,.,CASSLAGRDYNEQFF,TGCGCCAGCAGCTTGGCTGGCAGAGACTACAATGAGCAGTTCTTC
TRBV29-1,TRBJ2-1,few,.,CSVERDRGEQFF,TGCAGCGTTGAAAGGGATCGGGGGGAGCAGTTCTTC
TRBV30,TRBJ1-1,few,.,CAWSLRRGNTEAFF,TGTGCCTGGAGTTTAAGGAGGGGTAACACTGAAGCTTTCTTT
TRBV18,TRBJ2-5,.,TRBD1,CASSPRGQGKGETQYF,TGTGCCAGCTCACCCCGCGGACAGGGTAAAGGGGAGACCCAGTACTTC
TRBV25-1,TRBJ1-5,few,.,CASSASGTKSNQPQHF,TGTGCCAGCAGTGCCTCCGGGACAAAAAGCAATCAGCCCCAGCATTTT
TRBV11-1,TRBJ2-2,.,TRBD2,CASSRWAGGSTGELFF,TGTGCCAGCAGCCGCTGGGCGGGGGGTTCCACCGGGGAGCTGTTTTTT
TRBV4-1,TRBJ2-1,.,TRBD2,CASSPPLAGQYNEQFF,TGCGCCAGCAGCCCCCCTTTAGCGGGGCAGTACAATGAGCAGTTCTTC
TRBV2,TRBJ2-7,.,.,CASRSEISSYEQYF,TGTGCCAGCCGCAGTGAGATTAGCTCCTACGAGCAGTACTTC
TRBV9,TRBJ1-5,.,TRBD1,CASSVGTESNQPQHF,TGTGCCAGCAGCGTTGGGACAGAGAGCAATCAGCCCCAGCATTTT
TRBV29-1,TRBJ1-4,few,.,CSVAVTGREFLFF,TGCAGCGTTGCGGTCACAGGGCGAGAGTTCCTGTTTTTT
TRBV27,TRBJ2-7,.,TRBD1,CASRPTGGFPYEQYF,TGTGCCAGCAGACCGACAGGGGGCTTCCCCTACGAGCAGTACTTC
TRBV28,TRBJ2-2,few,.,CASTYPGVVNTGELFF,TGTGCCAGCACCTATCCAGGGGTTGTGAACACCGGGGAGCTGTTTTTT
TRBV30,TRBJ1-5,.,.,CAWSVYGDYSNQPQHF,TGTGCCTGGAGTGTATATGGGGATTATAGCAATCAGCCCCAGCATTTT